These T cell receptor beta chains were read from a single sample in a study of blood T cell repertoires in COVID-19. Profiling relied on immunoSEQ multiplex PCR, and the TCRdb table lists in-frame clones only, not all of them. The table lists 85,000 to 120,000 clones, roughly nine tenths of them singletons. What was sequenced was peripheral blood. The source is a woman in her forties or fifties with COVID-19, enrolled during active disease. Each CDR3 is given without its conserved first and last residue. Fields, in order: J gene, V gene, clone size, CDR3 protein. Clone sizes are given selectively: once, few, many, or a class where the clone is expanded.

>TRBJ2-7|TRBV7-9|NA
ASSFDRLTYEQY
>TRBJ2-7|TRBV7-9|NA
ASILDSPSYEQY
>TRBJ1-6|TRBV6-2/TRBV6-3|NA
ASSFPSSYNSPLH
>TRBJ2-7|TRBV2|many
ASSDPAGLSYEQY
>TRBJ2-1|TRBV27|few
ASSLGLAGINEQF
>TRBJ2-7|TRBV6-5|NA
ASSYTDSGGAYEQY
>TRBJ1-4|TRBV30|NA
AWSVHPRNEKLF
>TRBJ1-1|TRBV3-1/TRBV3-2|few
ASSQAGDSTEAF
>TRBJ1-3|TRBV6-2/TRBV6-3|NA
ASSRQGADSGNTIY
>TRBJ2-7|TRBV4-2|NA
ASSQDTTSGVGEQY
>TRBJ2-3|TRBV14|NA
ASSPGTSGGDTQY